This T cell receptor (beta chain) was found in a study of T cell repertoires in cytomegalovirus infection. Each CDR3 protein is one row after TCRdb ran MiXCR on the reads. The sample includes approximately 190,000 distinct CDR3 sequences, more than 9% of them seen just once. The CDR3 has 13 residues. Per the germline V gene, CDR1 is ENHRY and CDR2 is SYGVKD. V gave up 5 bases and J gave up 8 bases; unmatched junction bases: 8. This clonotype has a handful of counts. The gene calls are TRBV10-3 and TRBJ1-2; TRBD1 agrees at 7 bases. The sequence was obtained from a human donor in good health (CMV status not recorded). Some clones in this sample may be carry-over from other donors' samples. Input material: PBMCs. The CDR3 DNA sequence: TGTGCCATCAGTAACCAGGGGGTATGGGGCTACACCTTC. The encoded protein is CAISNQGVWGYTF.